The 8 T cell receptor beta chains below were found in one sample sequenced in a study of cytomegalovirus exposure and HLA in healthy donors. The PCR was carried out with 60 Vbeta primers and 13 Jbeta primers. Assay: immunoSEQ multiplex PCR; the TCRdb copy retains only in-frame clones and omits some. The sample holds roughly 190,000 clones, 70% to 85% seen once. Sequenced sample: PBMCs. The receptors come from a man between 35 and 55 years old in good health and CMV-seropositive.

The V and J genes are TRBV11-2 and TRBJ1-6; the match to TRBD1 covers 7 bases. The CDR3 extends over 18 amino acids. Germline trimming cut 0 bases from V and 8 bases from J; bases unmatched to any gene: 13. CDR1 SGHAT and CDR2 FQNNGV come from the germline V gene. The CDR3: CASSLDSFSGRGDSPLHF. The CDR3 coding sequence is TGTGCCAGCAGCTTAGATTCATTTTCGGGCAGGGGGGATTCACCCCTCCACTTT. Looking up the rest from reference TRBV11-2 and TRBJ1-6 gives the full variable domain: EAGVAQSPRYKIIEKRQSVAFWCNPISGHATLYWYQQILGQGPKLLIQFQNNGVVDDSQLPKDRFSAERLKGVDSTLKIQPAKLEDSAVYLCASSLDSFSGRGDSPLHFGNGTRLTVT.

The CDR3 sequence is CASSPGADVTDTQYF. DNA for the CDR3: TGTGCCAGCTCACCAGGGGCTGACGTCACAGATACGCAGTATTTT. The rearrangement uses TRBV18 and TRBJ2-3; possible D gene TRBD1, 5 bases. Trimming left V 2 bases short and J 2 bases short, with 11 bases between. The germline V gene has CDR1 KGHSH and CDR2 LQKENI. CDR3 length: 15 residues.

V usage is TRBV5-6 and J usage is TRBJ2-1; D remains ambiguous. CDR1 SGHDT and CDR2 YYEEEE come from the germline V gene. The CDR3 is 16 amino acids. V was cut by 4 bases and J by 0 bases, with 14 bases left in between. CDR3 protein: CASSPEPKYSYNEQFF. The CDR3 region has the DNA TGTGCCAGCAGCCCCGAGCCCAAATACTCCTACAATGAGCAGTTCTTC.

This clone was observed a handful of times. The chain carries TRBV9 and TRBJ2-6; TRBD1 matches 7 bases. Trimming removed 0 bases from V and 1 base from J; junction bases left unmatched: 13. CDR3 length: 20 residues. Germline loops: CDR1 SGDLS, CDR2 YYNGEE. The DNA for the CDR3 is TGTGCCAGCAGCGTAGCCCCGACAGGGAATTTTATTTCTGGGGCCAACGTCCTGACTTTC. Protein: CASSVAPTGNFISGANVLTF.

Regarding this clone: Germline is not matched at one junction end, which may reflect a read error. The chain couples TRBV6-1 to TRBJ1-4; 8 positions match TRBD1. Germline loops: CDR1 MNHNS, CDR2 SASEGT. The CDR3 length is 16 residues. The CDR3: CAISESGNRGSEKLFF. The CDR3, as DNA: TGTGCCATCAGTGAGTCGGGGAACAGGGGGAGTGAAAAACTGTTTTTT.

The chain couples TRBV7-2 to TRBJ1-2, with D perhaps TRBD1 (5 bases). CDR3 size: 15 residues. Trimming removed 1 base from V and 2 bases from J, with 11 bases in between. Looked up from germline, CDR1 is SGHTA and CDR2 is FQGNSA. The CDR3 nucleotides are TGTGCCAGCAGCTTAGGGAGTACAGGCAACTATGGCTACACCTTC. Amino acid sequence: CASSLGSTGNYGYTF.

The chain has TRBV7-6 and TRBJ2-5, with D possibly being TRBD1 (6 bases). Deletions cut 5 bases from V and 0 bases from J, with 16 bases between. The CDR3 contains 16 residues. CDR1 SGHVS and CDR2 FNYEAQ come from the germline V gene. Here the CDR3 reads CASSQAQDRHQETQYF. The CDR3 DNA reads as TGTGCCAGCAGCCAAGCACAGGACAGACACCAAGAGACCCAGTACTTC. The full variable domain, with the rest looked up from reference TRBV7-6 and TRBJ2-5, is GAGVSQSPRYKVTKRGQDVALRCDPISGHVSLYWYRQALGQGPEFLTYFNYEAQQDKSGLPNDRFSAERPEGSISTLTIQRTEQRDSAMYRCASSQAQDRHQETQYFGPGTRLLVL.

This clone was found once. The chain combines TRBV19 with TRBJ2-3; 10 nucleotides line up with TRBD2. The CDR3 sequence is 16 residues long. The V and J ends lost 3 bases and 1 base, in that order; junction bases with no gene match: 4. Germline V gives CDR1 LNHDA, CDR2 SQIVND (reference sequence). The CDR3, as DNA: TGTGCCAGTAGTATGCCGGGGACTAGCGGCACAGATACGCAGTATTTT. It is translated as CASSMPGTSGTDTQYF.